This section outlines one T cell receptor beta chain sequence together with its context. What it binds is not known. This sample is part of a study of Ad26.COV2.S vaccination and SARS-CoV-2 variants. The overall study: The trial was COV1001 and the donor's arm was Ad26.COV2.S. Study-wide results and limits: Those who received the vaccine showed greater spike-specific TCR breadth than those given placebo. The analyses of TCR breadth and depth may have understated the size of total T cell responses.

The protocol was immunoSEQ multiplex PCR, while the TCRdb copy is restricted to in-frame clones and leaves out a portion. This sample has roughly 510,000 clones; around 90% occur once, and the top ten carry around 13%. Described treatment: roughly 18 received Ad26.COV2.S at low or high dose, single or two shots; several received placebo; per-sample allocation not given. Day 63 after the first vaccine or placebo injection was the time point for sampling. This TCR derives from a person aged 18 to 65 who received the Ad26.COV2.S COVID-19 vaccine or a placebo. The source was peripheral blood, collected in a trial of Ad26.COV2.S vaccine versus placebo.

For the CDR3, the DNA is TGTGCCAGCAGCCGTACGCAAGGACAGGTCCCTGGGCCCCAGCATTTT. Protein: CASSRTQGQVPGPQHF. V usage is TRBV3-1 (or the pseudogene TRBV3-2) and J usage is TRBJ1-5; TRBD1 aligns across 7 bases. Germline CDR1 reads LGHDT; CDR2 reads YNNKEL (reference sequence). The CDR3 consists of 16 residues. V shed 4 bases and J 9 bases; nucleotides not matched to a gene: 15.